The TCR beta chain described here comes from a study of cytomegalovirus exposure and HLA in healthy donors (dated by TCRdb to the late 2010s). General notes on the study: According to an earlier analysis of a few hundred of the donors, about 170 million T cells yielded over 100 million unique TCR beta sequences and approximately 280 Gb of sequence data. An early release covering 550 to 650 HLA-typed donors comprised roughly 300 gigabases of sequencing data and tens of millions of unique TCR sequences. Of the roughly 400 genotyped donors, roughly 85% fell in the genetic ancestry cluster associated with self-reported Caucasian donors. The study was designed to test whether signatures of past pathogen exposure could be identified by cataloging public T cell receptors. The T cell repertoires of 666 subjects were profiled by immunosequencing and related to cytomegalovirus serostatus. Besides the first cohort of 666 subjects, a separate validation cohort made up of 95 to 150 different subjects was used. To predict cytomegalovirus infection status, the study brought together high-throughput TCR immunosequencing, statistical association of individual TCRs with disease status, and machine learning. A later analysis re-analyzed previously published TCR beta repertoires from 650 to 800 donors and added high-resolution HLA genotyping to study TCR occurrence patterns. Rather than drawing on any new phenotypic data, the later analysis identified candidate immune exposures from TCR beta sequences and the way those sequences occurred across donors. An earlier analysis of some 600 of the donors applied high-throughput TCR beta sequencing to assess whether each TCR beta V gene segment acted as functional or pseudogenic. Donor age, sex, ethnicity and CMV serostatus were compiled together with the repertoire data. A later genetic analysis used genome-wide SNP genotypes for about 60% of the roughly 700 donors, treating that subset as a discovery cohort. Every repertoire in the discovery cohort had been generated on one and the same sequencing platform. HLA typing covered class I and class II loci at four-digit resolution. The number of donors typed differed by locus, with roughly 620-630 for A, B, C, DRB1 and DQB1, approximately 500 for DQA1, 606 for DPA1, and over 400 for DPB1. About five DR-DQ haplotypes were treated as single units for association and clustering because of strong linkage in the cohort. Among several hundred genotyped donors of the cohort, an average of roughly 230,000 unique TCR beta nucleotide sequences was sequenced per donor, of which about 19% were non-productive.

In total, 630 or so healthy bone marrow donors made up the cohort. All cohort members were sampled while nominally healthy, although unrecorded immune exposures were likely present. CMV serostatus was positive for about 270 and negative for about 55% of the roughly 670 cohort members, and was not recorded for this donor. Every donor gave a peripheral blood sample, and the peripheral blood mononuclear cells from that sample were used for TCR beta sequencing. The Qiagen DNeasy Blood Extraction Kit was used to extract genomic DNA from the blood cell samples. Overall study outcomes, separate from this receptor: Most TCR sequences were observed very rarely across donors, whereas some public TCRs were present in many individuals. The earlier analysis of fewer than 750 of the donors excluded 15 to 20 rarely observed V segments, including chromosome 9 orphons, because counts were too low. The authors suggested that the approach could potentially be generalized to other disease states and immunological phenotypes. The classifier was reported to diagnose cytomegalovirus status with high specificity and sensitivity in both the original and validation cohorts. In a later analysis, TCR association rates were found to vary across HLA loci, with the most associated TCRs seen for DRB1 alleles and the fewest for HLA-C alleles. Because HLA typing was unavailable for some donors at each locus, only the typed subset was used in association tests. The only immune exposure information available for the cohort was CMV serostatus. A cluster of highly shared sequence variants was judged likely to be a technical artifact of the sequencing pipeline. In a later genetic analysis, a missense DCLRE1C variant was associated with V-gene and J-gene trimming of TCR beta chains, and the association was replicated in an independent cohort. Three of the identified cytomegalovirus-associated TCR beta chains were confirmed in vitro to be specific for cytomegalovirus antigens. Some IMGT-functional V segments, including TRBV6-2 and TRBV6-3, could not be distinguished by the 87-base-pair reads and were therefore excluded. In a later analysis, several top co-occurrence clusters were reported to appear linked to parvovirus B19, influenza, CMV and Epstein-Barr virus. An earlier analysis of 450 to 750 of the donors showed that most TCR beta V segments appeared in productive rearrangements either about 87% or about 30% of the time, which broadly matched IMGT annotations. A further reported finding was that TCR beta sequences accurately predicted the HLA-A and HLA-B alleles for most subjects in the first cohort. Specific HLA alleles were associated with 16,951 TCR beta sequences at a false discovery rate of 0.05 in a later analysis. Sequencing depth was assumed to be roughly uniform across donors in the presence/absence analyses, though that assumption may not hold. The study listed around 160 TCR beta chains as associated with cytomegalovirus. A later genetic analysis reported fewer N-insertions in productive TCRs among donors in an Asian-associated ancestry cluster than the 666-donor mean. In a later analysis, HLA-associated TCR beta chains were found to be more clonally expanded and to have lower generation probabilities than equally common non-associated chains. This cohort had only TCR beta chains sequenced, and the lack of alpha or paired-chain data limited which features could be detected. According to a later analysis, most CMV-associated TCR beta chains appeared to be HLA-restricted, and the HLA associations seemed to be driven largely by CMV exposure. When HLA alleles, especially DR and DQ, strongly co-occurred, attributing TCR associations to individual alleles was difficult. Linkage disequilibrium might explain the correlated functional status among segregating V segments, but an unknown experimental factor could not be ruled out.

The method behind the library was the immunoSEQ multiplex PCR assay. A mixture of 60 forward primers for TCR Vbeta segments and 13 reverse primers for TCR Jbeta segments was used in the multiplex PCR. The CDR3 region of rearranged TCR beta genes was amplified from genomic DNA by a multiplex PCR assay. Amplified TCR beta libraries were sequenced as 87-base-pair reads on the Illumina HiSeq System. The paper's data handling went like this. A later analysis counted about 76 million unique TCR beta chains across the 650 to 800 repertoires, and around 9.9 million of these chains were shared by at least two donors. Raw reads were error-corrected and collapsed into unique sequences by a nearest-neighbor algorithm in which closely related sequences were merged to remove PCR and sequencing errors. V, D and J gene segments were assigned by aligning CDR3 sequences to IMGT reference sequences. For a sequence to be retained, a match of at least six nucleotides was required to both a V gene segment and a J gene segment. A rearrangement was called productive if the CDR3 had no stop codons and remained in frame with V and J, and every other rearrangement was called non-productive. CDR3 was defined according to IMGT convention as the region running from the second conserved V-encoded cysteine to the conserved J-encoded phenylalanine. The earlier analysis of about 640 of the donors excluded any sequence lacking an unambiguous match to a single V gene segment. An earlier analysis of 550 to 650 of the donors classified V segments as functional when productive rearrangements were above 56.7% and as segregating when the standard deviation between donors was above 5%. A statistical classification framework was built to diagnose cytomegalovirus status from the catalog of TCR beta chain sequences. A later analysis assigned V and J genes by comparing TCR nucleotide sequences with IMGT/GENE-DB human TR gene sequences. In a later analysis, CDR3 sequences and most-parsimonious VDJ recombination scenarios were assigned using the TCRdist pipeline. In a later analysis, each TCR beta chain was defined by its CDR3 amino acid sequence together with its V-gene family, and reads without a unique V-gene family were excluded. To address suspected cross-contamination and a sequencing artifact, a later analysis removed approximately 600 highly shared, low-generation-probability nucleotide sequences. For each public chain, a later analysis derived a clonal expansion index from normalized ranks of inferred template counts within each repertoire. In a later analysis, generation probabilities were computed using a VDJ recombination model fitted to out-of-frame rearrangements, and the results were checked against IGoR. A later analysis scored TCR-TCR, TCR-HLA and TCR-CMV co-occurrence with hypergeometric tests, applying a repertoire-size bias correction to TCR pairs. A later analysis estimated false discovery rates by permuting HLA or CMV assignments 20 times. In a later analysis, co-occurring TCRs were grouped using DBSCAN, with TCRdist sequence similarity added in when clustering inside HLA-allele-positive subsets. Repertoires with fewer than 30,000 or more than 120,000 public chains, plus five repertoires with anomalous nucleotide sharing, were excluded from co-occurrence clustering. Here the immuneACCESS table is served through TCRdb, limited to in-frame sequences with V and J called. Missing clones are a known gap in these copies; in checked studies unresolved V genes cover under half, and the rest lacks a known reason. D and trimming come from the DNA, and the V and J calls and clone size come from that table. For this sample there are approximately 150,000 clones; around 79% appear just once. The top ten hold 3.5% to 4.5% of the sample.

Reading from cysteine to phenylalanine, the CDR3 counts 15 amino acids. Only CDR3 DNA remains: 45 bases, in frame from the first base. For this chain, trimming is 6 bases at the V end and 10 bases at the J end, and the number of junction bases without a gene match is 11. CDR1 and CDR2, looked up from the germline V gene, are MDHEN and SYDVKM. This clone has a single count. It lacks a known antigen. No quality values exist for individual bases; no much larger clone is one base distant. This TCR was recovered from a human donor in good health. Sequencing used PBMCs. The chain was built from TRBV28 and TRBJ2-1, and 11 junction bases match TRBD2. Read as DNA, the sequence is TGTGCCAGCAGGTACGGGACTAGCGGCCTTTTAGAGCAGTTCTTC. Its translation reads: CASRYGTSGLLEQFF.